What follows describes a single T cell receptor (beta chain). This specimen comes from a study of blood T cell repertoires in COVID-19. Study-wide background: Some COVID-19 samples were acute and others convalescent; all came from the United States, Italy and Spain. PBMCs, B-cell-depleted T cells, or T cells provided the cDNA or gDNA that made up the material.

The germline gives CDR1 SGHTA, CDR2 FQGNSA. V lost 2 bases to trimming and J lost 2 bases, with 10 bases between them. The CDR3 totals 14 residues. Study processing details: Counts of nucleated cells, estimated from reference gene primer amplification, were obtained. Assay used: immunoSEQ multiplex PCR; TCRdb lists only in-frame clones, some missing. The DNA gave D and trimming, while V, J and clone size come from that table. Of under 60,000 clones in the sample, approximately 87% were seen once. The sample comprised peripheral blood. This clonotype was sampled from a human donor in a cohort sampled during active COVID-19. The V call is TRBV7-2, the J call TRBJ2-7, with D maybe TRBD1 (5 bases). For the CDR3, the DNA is TGTGCCAGCAGCTTAATTGTAGGGGCCTACGAGCAGTACTTC. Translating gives CASSLIVGAYEQYF.